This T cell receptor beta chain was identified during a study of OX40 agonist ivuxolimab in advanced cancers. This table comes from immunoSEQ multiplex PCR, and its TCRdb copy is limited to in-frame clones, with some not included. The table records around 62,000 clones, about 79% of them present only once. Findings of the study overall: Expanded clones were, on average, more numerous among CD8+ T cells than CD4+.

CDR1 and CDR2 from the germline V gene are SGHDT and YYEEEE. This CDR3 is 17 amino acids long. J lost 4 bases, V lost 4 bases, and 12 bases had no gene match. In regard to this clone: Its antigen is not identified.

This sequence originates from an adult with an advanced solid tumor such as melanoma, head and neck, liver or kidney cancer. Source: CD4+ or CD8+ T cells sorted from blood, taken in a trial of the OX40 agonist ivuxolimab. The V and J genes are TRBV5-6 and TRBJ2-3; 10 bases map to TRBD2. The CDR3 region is CASSQPSGGLVSDTQYF. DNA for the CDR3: TGTGCCAGCAGCCAACCTAGCGGGGGTTTAGTATCAGATACGCAGTATTTT.